Each of the 10 T cell receptor beta chains below was sequenced from the same sample in a study of blood T cell repertoires in COVID-19. Sequenced by immunoSEQ multiplex PCR; TCRdb stores in-frame clones only, minus some. The data show some 150,000 clones, over 80% seen once. Sequencing was done on a sample of peripheral blood. These receptors all come from a man aged 50-59 years who had recovered from COVID-19.

The chain combines TRBV7-2 with TRBJ2-3, with D possibly matching TRBD2 (5 bases). The germline V and J ends were trimmed by 1 base and 2 bases, with 10 bases remaining between them. CDR1 is SGHTA and CDR2 is FQGNSA in the germline V gene. The CDR3 sequence is 15 residues long. The CDR3 sequence is CASSLVPGNTDTQYF. In nucleotides, the CDR3 is TGTGCCAGCAGCTTAGTGCCGGGGAACACAGATACGCAGTATTTT.

The chain employs TRBV7-2 and TRBJ2-7; D is possibly TRBD1 (5 bases). CDR3 length equals 15 residues. With 5 bases removed from V and 5 bases from J, the gap between germline ends came to 19 bases. CDR1 and CDR2 from the germline V gene are SGHTA and FQGNSA. CDR3 coding DNA: TGTGCCAGCAGCCTAAGGATTGGACAAGCCGACGAGCAGTACTTC. Translating it yields CASSLRIGQADEQYF.

A single count supports this clone. The chain couples TRBV10-3 to TRBJ1-1, with 7 bases aligning to TRBD1. CDR3 length equals 17 residues. Germline CDR1 and CDR2: ENHRY and SYGVKD. Trimming at V came to 5 bases and at J to 0 bases, leaving 12 bases not matched to a gene. This CDR3 reads CAISPPGDSLMNTEAFF. The CDR3 nucleotides read TGTGCCATCAGTCCCCCGGGGGACAGTCTCATGAACACTGAAGCTTTCTTT.

V is TRBV7-2 and J is TRBJ2-2; 8 bases agree with TRBD1. The CDR3 has 14 amino acids. Germline CDR1 is SGHTA and CDR2 is FQGNSA. The V gene end was trimmed by 6 bases and the J gene end by 7 bases; junction bases not matched to a gene: 7. CDR3 residues: CASRTDRGNGELFF. DNA of the CDR3: TGTGCCAGCAGGACCGACAGGGGTAACGGGGAGCTGTTTTTT.

This chain's CDR3 is CASSEGQGLFNEKLFF. In DNA form, the CDR3 reads TGCGCCAGCAGTGAGGGACAGGGGTTATTTAATGAAAAACTGTTTTTT. V usage is TRBV10-2 and J usage is TRBJ1-4; 9 bases are shared with TRBD1. Germline V CDR1 and CDR2: WSHSY, SAAADI. This CDR3 spans 16 amino acids. V shed 2 bases, J shed 4 bases, and the junction held 5 bases outside the gene matches.

This rearrangement joins TRBV14 to TRBJ2-7; TRBD1 matches at 9 bases. The junction had 7 bases not matched to a gene; V was cut back by 2 bases and J by 5 bases. There are 15 residues in the CDR3. CDR1 is SGHDN, CDR2 FVKESK, per germline. The chain's CDR3 is CASSQRTGDAHEQYF. Here the CDR3 DNA reads TGTGCCAGCAGCCAACGGACAGGGGATGCCCACGAGCAGTACTTC. The entire variable domain, with the rest obtained from reference TRBV14 and TRBJ2-7, is as follows: EAGVTQFPSHSVIEKGQTVTLRCDPISGHDNLYWYRRVMGKEIKFLLHFVKESKQDESGMPNNRFLAERTGGTYSTLKVQPAELEDSGVYFCASSQRTGDAHEQYFGPGTRLTVT.

The chain has TRBV6-4 and TRBJ2-2; 9 bases line up with TRBD1. J gave up 1 base and V 2 bases, and 2 bases lay outside the gene matches. The CDR3 totals 16 residues. Germline assignment: CDR1 MRHNA and CDR2 SNTAGT. The CDR3 here is CASSDGTGMNTGELFF. Here the CDR3 DNA reads TGTGCCAGCAGTGACGGGACAGGGATGAACACCGGGGAGCTGTTTTTT.

This rearrangement joins TRBV20-1 to TRBJ2-1; 8 positions agree with TRBD2. CDR1 is DFQATT, CDR2 SNEGSKA, per germline (reference sequence). The CDR3 is made up of 15 amino acids. The junction had 9 bases not matched to a gene; V was cut back by 3 bases and J by 5 bases. This CDR3 reads CSASRPSGGNNEQFF. The DNA of the CDR3 is TGCAGTGCTAGTAGGCCGAGCGGGGGCAACAATGAGCAGTTCTTC.

This clone was seen only once. The chain is built from TRBV13 and TRBJ2-7; 9 positions agree with TRBD1. This CDR3 contains 14 residues. CDR1 PRHDT and CDR2 FYEKMQ come from the germline V gene (reference sequence). V dropped 6 bases and J dropped 1; count of bases not matched to a gene: 4. CDR3 coding DNA: TGTGCCAGCAGGAGAGGGACAGGGTCCTACGAGCAGTACTTC. Translation gives CASRRGTGSYEQYF.

The genes are TRBV5-6 and TRBJ2-1; 10 bases align to TRBD2. V lost 0 bases and J lost 11; bases outside the gene matches: 2. The CDR3 loop spans 13 amino acids. Germline V gene sequence: CDR1 SGHDT, CDR2 YYEEEE. CDR3 amino acids: CASSLASGGQQFF. Written as DNA, the CDR3 is TGTGCCAGCAGCTTGGCTAGCGGGGGTCAGCAGTTCTTC.